Many counts were recorded for the clone carrying this T cell receptor beta chain. V was pared by 6 bases and J by 4 bases, with 5 bases of the junction left unmatched. CDR3 size: 14 residues. The data originate from a study of T cells after yellow fever vaccination. A single record per CDR3 protein comes from TCRdb applying MiXCR to the 5' RACE reads. The table lists approximately 12,000 distinct CDR3 sequences, nearly 5% of them singletons. Study-wide results and limits: Faster peaking, at day 5 versus 15, marked a secondary response that was weaker.

The chain uses TRBV12-3 or TRBV12-4 and TRBJ2-1, with TRBD2 identical over 8 bases. The sequence was collected from a man aged 25 to 40 who received the YFV17D yellow fever vaccine. Sequences were derived from PBMCs, either bulk or a sorted T-cell subset (CD4+, CD8+, memory, or dextramer-sorted; not recorded which), sampled 45 days after the yellow fever booster vaccination. The CDR3 bases are TGTGCCAGCAGCCCGTTAGCGGGGTACAATGAGCAGTTCTTC. Amino acids: CASSPLAGYNEQFF.